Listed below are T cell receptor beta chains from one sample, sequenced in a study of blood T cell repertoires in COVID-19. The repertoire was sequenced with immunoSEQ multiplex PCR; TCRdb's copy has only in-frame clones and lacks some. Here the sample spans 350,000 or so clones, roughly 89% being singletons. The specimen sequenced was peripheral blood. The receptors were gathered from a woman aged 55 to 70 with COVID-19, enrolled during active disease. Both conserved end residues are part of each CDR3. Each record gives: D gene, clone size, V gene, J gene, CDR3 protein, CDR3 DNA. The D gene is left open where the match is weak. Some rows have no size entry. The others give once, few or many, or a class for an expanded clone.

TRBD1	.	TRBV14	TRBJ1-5	CASSQLGQEDQPQHF	TGTGCCAGCAGCCAGCTGGGACAGGAGGATCAGCCCCAGCATTTT
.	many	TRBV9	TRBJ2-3	CASSVGEITDTQYF	TGTGCCAGCAGCGTAGGAGAGATCACAGATACGCAGTATTTT
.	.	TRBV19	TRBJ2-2	CASRNREGWNTGELFF	TGTGCCAGTAGAAACAGGGAAGGGTGGAACACCGGGGAGCTGTTTTTT
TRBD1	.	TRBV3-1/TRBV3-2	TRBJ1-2	CASSPRDSLLGGYTF	TGTGCCAGCAGCCCCCGGGACAGCCTTTTGGGGGGCTACACCTTC
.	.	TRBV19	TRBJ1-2	CASRRQEAYGYTF	TGTGCCAGTAGGCGACAGGAGGCCTATGGCTACACCTTC
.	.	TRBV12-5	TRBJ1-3	CASGLSEGPRYF	TGTGCTAGTGGTTTGAGCGAGGGCCCCAGATATTTT
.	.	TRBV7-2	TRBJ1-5	CASSLGAASNQPQHF	TGTGCCAGCAGCTTAGGTGCGGCCAGCAATCAGCCCCAGCATTTT
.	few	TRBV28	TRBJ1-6	CASTARGSSYNSPLHF	TGTGCCAGCACTGCGAGGGGGAGCTCCTATAATTCACCCCTCCACTTT
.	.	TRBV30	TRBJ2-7	CAWRPTGVSYEQYF	TGTGCCTGGAGACCCACGGGGGTTTCCTACGAGCAGTACTTC
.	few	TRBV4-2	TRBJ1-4	CASSQDRHGFVAQLFF	TGTGCCAGCAGCCAAGATAGGCACGGGTTTGTAGCCCAACTGTTTTTT
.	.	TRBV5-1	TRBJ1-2	CASSFERAGYGYTF	TGCGCCAGCAGCTTCGAGAGGGCGGGGTATGGCTACACCTTC
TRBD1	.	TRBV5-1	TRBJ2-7	CASSIRDSSGEQYF	TGCGCCAGCAGCATCCGGGACAGTTCAGGCGAGCAGTACTTC
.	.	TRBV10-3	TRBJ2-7	CATLRDGYEQYF	TGTGCCACGCTGCGGGACGGCTACGAGCAGTACTTC
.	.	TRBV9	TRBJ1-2	CASNDGQPWYGYTF	TGTGCCAGCAACGACGGACAGCCTTGGTATGGCTACACCTTC
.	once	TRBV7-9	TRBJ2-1	CASSLDSGPSYNEQFF	TGTGCCAGCAGCTTAGACAGCGGGCCATCCTACAATGAGCAGTTCTTC
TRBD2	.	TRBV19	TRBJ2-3	CAVWSGGTQYF	TGTGCCGTTTGGAGCGGGGGTACGCAGTATTTT
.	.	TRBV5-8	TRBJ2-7	CASTLGAEQYF	TGTGCCAGCACCCTAGGGGCCGAGCAGTACTTC
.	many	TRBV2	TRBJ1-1	CASSDWQINTEAFF	TGTGCCAGCAGTGATTGGCAGATTAACACTGAAGCTTTCTTT
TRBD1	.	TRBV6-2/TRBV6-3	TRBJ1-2	CASSYEGQGAVGYTF	TGTGCCAGCAGTTACGAGGGACAGGGGGCCGTCGGCTACACCTTC
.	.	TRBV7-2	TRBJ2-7	CASSPYARGPTTYEQYF	TGTGCCAGCAGCCCCTATGCTAGGGGCCCTACCACCTACGAGCAGTACTTC
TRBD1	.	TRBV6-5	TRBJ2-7	CASIIRTGDYEQYF	TGTGCCAGCATCATCCGGACAGGGGACTACGAGCAGTACTTC
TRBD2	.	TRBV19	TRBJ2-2	CASRGLAGGRGTGELFF	TGTGCCAGTAGGGGACTAGCGGGGGGTCGCGGCACCGGGGAGCTGTTTTTT
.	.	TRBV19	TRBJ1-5	CASCSSDQPQHF	TGTGCCAGTTGTTCCTCCGATCAGCCCCAGCATTTT
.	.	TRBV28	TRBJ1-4	CASTPGFLGGEKLFF	TGTGCCAGCACTCCAGGTTTTTTGGGAGGTGAAAAACTGTTTTTT
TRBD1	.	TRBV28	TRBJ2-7	CASKGSSGQGKYEQYF	TGTGCCAGCAAGGGGAGCTCGGGACAGGGGAAATACGAGCAGTACTTC
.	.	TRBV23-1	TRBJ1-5	CAALRGREFYQPQHF	TGCGCCGCCCTGAGGGGGAGGGAATTTTATCAGCCCCAGCATTTT
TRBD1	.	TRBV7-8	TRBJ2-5	CAVTDRPSGETQYF	TGTGCCGTCACGGACAGGCCGTCCGGAGAGACCCAGTACTTC
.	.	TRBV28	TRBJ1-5	CASRPPGGGTGGNQPQHF	TGTGCCAGCAGGCCTCCGGGTGGGGGGACCGGAGGCAATCAGCCCCAGCATTTT
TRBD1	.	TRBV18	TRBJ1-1	CASSLYGTGRNTEAFF	TGTGCCAGCTCCCTATACGGGACAGGGAGAAACACTGAAGCTTTCTTT
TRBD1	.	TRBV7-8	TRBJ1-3	CASSSQWGQGFSSGNTIYF	TGTGCCAGCAGCTCCCAGTGGGGACAGGGGTTCAGCTCCGGAAACACCATATATTTT
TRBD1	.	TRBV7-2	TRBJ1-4	CASSAGTGWEKLFF	TGTGCCAGCAGCGCCGGGACAGGGTGGGAAAAACTGTTTTTT
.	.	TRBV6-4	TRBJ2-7	CASSDSDRSSYEQYF	TGTGCCAGCAGTGACTCCGACAGGAGCTCCTACGAGCAGTACTTC
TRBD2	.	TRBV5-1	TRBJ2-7	CASRRLAGEIYEQYF	TGCGCCAGCAGGAGACTAGCGGGGGAGATCTACGAGCAGTACTTC